This T cell receptor (beta chain) was retrieved from a study of blood T cell repertoires in COVID-19. Study-wide context: The United States, Italy and Spain provided the acute and convalescent COVID-19 samples. Sources were T cells, B-cell-depleted T cells, or PBMCs; the material itself was cDNA or gDNA.

Participants' reported clinical history set cohort assignment. The CDR3 length is 13 residues. Original data processing: The authors estimated nucleated cell counts from reference gene primer amplification. Sequenced by immunoSEQ multiplex PCR; TCRdb stores in-frame clones only, minus some. The V and J calls and clone size come from that table; D and trimming were worked out from the DNA. The sample consists of around 230,000 clones, around 86% of them appearing once. This clone appeared a few times. The clonotype originates from a woman aged 40 to 55 with acute COVID-19. Sequenced input: PBMCs or T cells enriched from blood (not recorded which). The chain carries TRBV21-1 and TRBJ1-4; TRBD1 is the table's D call, not checked against the DNA. TRBV21-1 is shown as a pseudogene. The CDR3 DNA follows: TGTGCCAGCAGCAAAGGACATCATGAAAAACTGTTTTTT. It specifies CASSKGHHEKLFF.